This is a list of T cell receptor beta chains from one sample in a study of T cell changes during pregnancy in multiple sclerosis. The protocol was immunoSEQ multiplex PCR, while the TCRdb copy is restricted to in-frame clones and leaves out a portion. The data hold 55,000 to 70,000 clones, with around 90% observed a single time. This specimen was CD4+ T cells from peripheral blood mononuclear cells, taken after pregnancy. These receptors came from a female donor with multiple sclerosis, enrolled in a pregnancy study. Each CDR3 is given with its conserved first and last residue.

j_call v_call cdr3_aa
TRBJ1-1 TRBV28 CASSPPRRTEAFF
TRBJ2-1 TRBV5-1 CASTLLAGEYNEQFF
TRBJ1-1 TRBV18 CASSPAGLNTEAFF
TRBJ2-1 TRBV6-5 CASSDRGLDNEQFF
TRBJ2-6 TRBV30 CACRSGANVLTF
TRBJ1-2 TRBV29-1 CSVAPGLTTNYGYTF
TRBJ1-1 TRBV7-9 CASSPAGQGATEAFF
TRBJ1-6 TRBV10-3 CATQTNLDRGNSPLHF
TRBJ1-1 TRBV5-1 CASSFFDPGAQGEAFF
TRBJ2-1 TRBV29-1 CSVGNLAGAYNEQFF
TRBJ2-3 TRBV9 CASSVAGGGAGADTQYF
TRBJ2-7 TRBV13 CASSLGIDGQGAYEQYF
TRBJ1-2 TRBV19 CASSPRQGGNYGYTF
TRBJ1-1 TRBV27 CASSYRQAGEAFF
TRBJ2-3 TRBV11-2 CASSGLKGRADTQYF
TRBJ1-2 TRBV2 CASSFKGGEGYTF
TRBJ1-2 TRBV5-8 CASSSDRGGTNYGYTF
TRBJ1-1 TRBV2 CASSPTGWGTEAFF
TRBJ1-5 TRBV19 CASKESNQPQHF
TRBJ1-1 TRBV30 CAWSPTPGAEAFF
TRBJ1-4 TRBV5-6 CASSIRQDEKLFF
TRBJ1-5 TRBV6-1 CASRGTGSNQPQHF
TRBJ2-2 TRBV7-3 CASSLKPGLAGVIGGELFF
TRBJ2-7 TRBV2 CASSDRDRAPYEQYF
TRBJ1-1 TRBV18 CASSPSGDTEAFF
TRBJ1-3 TRBV29-1 CSVEDLETGSGNTIYF
TRBJ2-7 TRBV27 CASSLKREGQGYEQYF
TRBJ1-5 TRBV19 CASRTGTHSNQPQHF